The source of this TCR beta chain is a study of cytomegalovirus exposure and HLA in healthy donors (dated by TCRdb to 2017 to 2019). With respect to the entire study: An earlier analysis of approximately 640 of the donors reported roughly 300 Gb of sequence data and 117 million unique TCR beta sequences from about 180 million T cells. An early release covering about 600 HLA-typed donors comprised approximately 300 gigabases of sequencing data and approximately 80 million unique TCR sequences. The genetic ancestry cluster associated with self-reported Caucasian donors included about 84% of the approximately 430 genotyped donors. The aim of the study was to test whether cataloging public T cell receptors could identify signatures of past pathogen exposure. Using immunosequencing, the study profiled T cell repertoires from 550 to 750 subjects and related those repertoires to cytomegalovirus serostatus. Besides the first cohort of 550 to 750 subjects, a separate validation cohort made up of 120 different subjects was used. High-throughput TCR immunosequencing, statistical association of individual TCRs with disease status, and machine learning were combined to predict cytomegalovirus infection status. To study patterns of TCR occurrence, a later analysis re-analyzed previously published TCR beta repertoires from around 660 donors and added high-resolution HLA genotyping. Rather than using new phenotypic data, the later analysis identified candidate immune exposures from TCR beta sequences and from how often those sequences occurred across donors. In an earlier analysis of roughly 580 of the donors, high-throughput TCR beta sequencing was used to judge whether each TCR beta V gene segment behaved as functional or pseudogenic. Alongside the repertoire data, information on donor age, sex, ethnicity and CMV serostatus was compiled. A later genetic analysis used genome-wide SNP genotypes for about 60% of the 666 donors, treating that subset as a discovery cohort. All discovery cohort repertoires had been generated on a single sequencing platform. HLA typing covered class I and class II loci at four-digit resolution. The number of donors typed differed by locus, with roughly 629-640 for A, B, C, DRB1 and DQB1, 522 for DQA1, 600 to 610 for DPA1, and some 440 for DPB1. A few DR-DQ haplotypes were treated as single units for association and clustering because of strong linkage in the cohort. On average, 235,054 unique TCR beta nucleotide sequences were sequenced per donor among fewer than 500 genotyped donors of the cohort, with 15% to 20% of those sequences being non-productive.

The cohort comprised more than 550 healthy bone marrow donors. At the time of sampling, every cohort member was nominally healthy, though immune exposures that went unrecorded were likely present. Of the roughly 720 cohort members, roughly 300 had positive CMV serostatus and 350 to 450 had negative CMV serostatus, and CMV serostatus was not recorded for the donor. A peripheral blood sample was collected from each donor, and TCR beta sequencing was performed on peripheral blood mononuclear cells. Genomic DNA extraction from the blood cell samples was performed with the Qiagen DNeasy Blood Extraction Kit. V is reduced by 5 bases and J by 2 bases, leaving a spacing of 16 bases between them. CDR1 SGHAT and CDR2 FQNNGV were looked up in the germline V gene. Reading from cysteine to phenylalanine, the CDR3 counts 16 amino acids. Left in the record is the CDR3 DNA by itself, 48 bases read in frame from the first base.

Points on this clone: This clone's antigen is unknown. Per-base quality was not reported, and no clone a single base away is much larger than it.

Library preparation employed the immunoSEQ multiplex PCR assay. For the multiplex PCR, a mixture combining 60 forward primers for TCR Vbeta segments and 13 reverse primers for TCR Jbeta segments was used. The CDR3 region of rearranged TCR beta genes was amplified from genomic DNA by a multiplex PCR assay. The amplified TCR beta libraries were sequenced on the Illumina HiSeq System as 87-base-pair reads. Per the original workflow: Across the 700 or so repertoires, a later analysis counted roughly 84 million unique TCR beta chains, approximately 10 million of which were shared by at least two donors. To remove PCR and sequencing errors, raw reads were error-corrected and collapsed into unique sequences using a nearest-neighbor algorithm that merged closely related sequences. To assign V, D and J gene segments, CDR3 sequences were aligned to IMGT reference sequences. For a sequence to be retained, at least a six-nucleotide match to both a V gene segment and a J gene segment was required. A rearrangement was called productive if the CDR3 had no stop codons and remained in frame with V and J, and every other rearrangement was called non-productive. CDR3 was defined by IMGT convention, running from the second conserved V-encoded cysteine to the conserved J-encoded phenylalanine. The earlier analysis of about 590 of the donors excluded sequences that lacked an unambiguous match to a single V gene segment. In an earlier analysis of almost 600 of the donors, a V segment was called functional when productive rearrangements were above 56.7%, and segregating when the standard deviation between donors exceeded 5%. To diagnose cytomegalovirus status from the catalog of TCR beta chain sequences, a statistical classification framework was built. A later analysis assigned V and J genes by comparing TCR nucleotide sequences with IMGT/GENE-DB human TR gene sequences. A later analysis assigned CDR3 sequences and most-parsimonious VDJ recombination scenarios with the TCRdist pipeline. In a later analysis, every TCR beta chain was defined by the combination of its CDR3 amino acid sequence and its V-gene family, and reads without a unique V-gene family were dropped. To address suspected cross-contamination and a sequencing artifact, a later analysis removed approximately 600 highly shared, low-generation-probability nucleotide sequences. For each public chain, a later analysis derived a clonal expansion index from normalized ranks of inferred template counts within each repertoire. In a later analysis, generation probabilities were computed using a VDJ recombination model fitted to out-of-frame rearrangements, and the results were checked against IGoR. Hypergeometric tests were used in a later analysis to score TCR-TCR, TCR-HLA and TCR-CMV co-occurrence, with a repertoire-size bias correction applied to the TCR pairs. False discovery rates were estimated in a later analysis by permuting HLA or CMV assignments 20 times. In a later analysis, co-occurring TCRs were grouped using DBSCAN, and TCRdist sequence similarity was added for clustering within HLA-allele-positive subsets. Co-occurrence clustering excluded repertoires with fewer than 30,000 or more than 120,000 public chains, plus five with anomalous nucleotide sharing. TCRdb obtained this table from immuneACCESS and retained in-frame rearrangements with V and J assigned. These tables miss some clones; where compared with another copy, unresolved V genes account for less than half of the shortfall, and the remainder is unexplained. D and trimming come from the DNA, and the V and J calls and clone size come from that table. The sample contains some 140,000 clones, approximately 70% of them found a single time. Of the sample, roughly 1.7% is held by the ten largest clones.

Results the study describes overall, beyond this receptor: The classifier was reported to diagnose cytomegalovirus status with high specificity and sensitivity in both the original cohort and the validation cohort. Approximately 18 rarely observed V segments, including chromosome 9 orphons, were excluded from the earlier analysis of about 600 of the donors because counts were too low. V-gene and J-gene trimming of TCR beta chains was associated with a missense DCLRE1C variant in a later genetic analysis, and the association was replicated in an independent cohort. Because some donors lacked HLA typing at each locus, the association tests relied only on the typed subset. A later analysis found that HLA-associated TCR beta chains were more clonally expanded and had lower generation probabilities than equally common non-associated chains. A few of the identified cytomegalovirus-associated TCR beta chains were confirmed in vitro to be specific for cytomegalovirus antigens. In an earlier analysis of approximately 590 of the donors, most TCR beta V segments appeared in productive rearrangements about 87% or about 30% of the time, broadly matching IMGT annotations. According to the authors, the approach could potentially be generalized to other disease states and immunological phenotypes. Linkage disequilibrium might explain the correlated functional status among segregating V segments, but an unknown experimental factor could not be ruled out. According to a later analysis, parvovirus B19, influenza, CMV and Epstein-Barr virus appeared linked to several top co-occurrence clusters. Only TCR beta chains were sequenced in this cohort, and the absence of alpha or paired-chain data limited detectable features. A group of highly shared sequence variants was considered likely to be a technical artifact of the sequencing pipeline. In a later analysis, the rate of TCR association differed among HLA loci, with DRB1 alleles having the most associated TCRs and HLA-C alleles having the fewest. A further reported finding was that TCR beta sequences accurately predicted the HLA-A and HLA-B alleles for most subjects in the first cohort. A total of 150 to 200 TCR beta chains were listed by the study as associated with cytomegalovirus. Presence/absence analyses assumed roughly uniform sequencing depth across donors, an assumption that may not hold. According to a later genetic analysis, donors in an Asian-associated ancestry cluster had fewer N-insertions in productive TCRs than the roughly 700-donor mean. According to a later analysis, most CMV-associated TCR beta chains appeared to be HLA-restricted, and the HLA associations seemed to be driven largely by CMV exposure. Specific HLA alleles were associated with around 18,000 TCR beta sequences at a false discovery rate of 0.05 in a later analysis. Some IMGT-functional V segments, including TRBV6-2 and TRBV6-3, could not be distinguished by the 87-base-pair reads and were therefore excluded. The only immune exposure information available for the cohort was CMV serostatus. Assigning TCR associations to individual alleles was difficult when HLA alleles, especially DR and DQ, strongly co-occurred. While some public TCRs were present in many individuals, most TCR sequences turned up only very rarely across donors.

The sequenced sample was PBMCs. The clonotype originates from a human donor in good health. The chain couples TRBV11-2 to TRBJ1-5, with the D gene not clear enough to name. The DNA sequence is given as TGTGCCAGCAGCCCCTATGGTGCCCCGGGCAATCAGCCCCAGCATTTT. It translates as CASSPYGAPGNQPQHF.